This TCR beta chain was profiled in a study of beta chain features in type 1 diabetes. Study-wide results and limits: Among patients with Type 1 diabetes, TCRB CDR3s were moderately but significantly shorter in every one of the four CD4+ subsets. Here, the possible influence of HLA type (on TCRB rearrangement) remained unresolved. Naive, central memory and Treg TCRB repertoires appeared more alike in patients than in healthy donors.

A sort by CD45RO/CCR7/CD25/CD127/CD95/CD27 yielded CD4+ naive, central memory, regulatory and stem cell-like memory cells. All of the sorted populations showed purity greater than 98%. About this clone: As yet, its antigen is unknown.

The entirety of the isolated RNA underwent reverse transcription, so expressed TCRB transcripts were sequenced. Some clones are missing from TCRdb's copy, which holds only in-frame ones; the method was immunoSEQ multiplex PCR. The table includes around 240,000 clones, 16% detected once. Looked up from germline, CDR1 is MNHNS and CDR2 is SASEGT. CDR3 length: 17 amino acids. After removal of 2 bases from V and 9 bases from J, the junction contained 13 bases not matched to a gene. This clonotype was sampled from a man younger than 40 with type 1 diabetes. The sample was naive CD4+ T cells from blood. The chain has TRBV6-1 and TRBJ2-5; 12 bases fit TRBD2. The CDR3 loop reads CASSEKTSGRTWEAQYF. CDR3 nucleotide sequence: TGTGCCAGCAGTGAAAAAACTAGCGGGAGGACCTGGGAGGCCCAGTACTTC.